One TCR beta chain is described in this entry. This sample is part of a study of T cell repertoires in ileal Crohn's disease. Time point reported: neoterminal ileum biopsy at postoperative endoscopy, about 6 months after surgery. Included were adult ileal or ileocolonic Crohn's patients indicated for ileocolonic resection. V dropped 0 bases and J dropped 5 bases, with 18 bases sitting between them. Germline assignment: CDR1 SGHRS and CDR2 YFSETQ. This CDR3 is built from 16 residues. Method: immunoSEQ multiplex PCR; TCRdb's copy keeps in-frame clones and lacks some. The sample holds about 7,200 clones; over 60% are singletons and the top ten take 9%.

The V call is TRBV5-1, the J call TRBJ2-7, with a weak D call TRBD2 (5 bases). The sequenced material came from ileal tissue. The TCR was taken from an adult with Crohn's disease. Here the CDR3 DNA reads TGCGCCAGCAGCTTGGACGGTCCGCGGGCTACCAACGAGCAGTACTTC. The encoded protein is CASSLDGPRATNEQYF.